The table lists the clone carrying this T cell receptor beta chain with many counts. Its antigen is not known. This sample is drawn from a study of T-cell reconstitution after alpha-beta-depleted transplantation in children. Study observations and caveats: Several hundred rapidly expanded clones from non-depleted graft cells reportedly supplied alpha-beta T cells about two months post-transplant.

The V end lost 2 bases, the J end lost 2 bases, and 14 bases lay between the germline ends. CDR3 size: 15 residues. The germline V gene has CDR1 SGDLS and CDR2 YYNGEE. The authors prepared the TCRbeta library with unique molecular identifiers. TCRdb re-called the PCR reads through MiXCR, storing one row per CDR3 protein. Of 600,000 to 800,000 distinct CDR3 sequences in the sample, around 12% are singletons; the top ten hold 0.79%. The origin of this receptor is a girl aged 2 to 10 with congenital amegakaryocytic thrombocytopenia, due to receive a stem cell transplant. Sequenced material: PBMCs, taken before TCRalphabeta/CD19-depleted stem cell transplant. This chain links TRBV9 with TRBJ2-7, with D perhaps assigned TRBD1 or TRBD2 (7 bases each). CDR3: CASSVGGTAPYEQYF. For the CDR3, the DNA is TGTGCCAGCAGCGTGGGGGGGACAGCCCCCTACGAGCAGTACTTC.